The source of this T cell receptor (beta chain) is a study of post-analysis software for immune sequencing data. Findings of the study overall: Elevated frequency relative to controls characterized four or five TRBV segments in patients, TRBV5-6, TRBV5-1 and TRBV20-1 among them.

This CDR3 spans 12 amino acids. Germline-derived CDR1 and CDR2 are MNHNY and SVGAGI (reference sequence). With 6 bases removed from V and 4 bases from J, the gap between germline ends came to 7 bases. Unique molecular identifiers had been added to the TCR beta cDNA libraries. A single record per CDR3 protein comes from TCRdb applying MiXCR to the PCR reads. The table shows about 180,000 distinct CDR3 sequences, with approximately 30% occurring only once. This clonotype was recorded many times. Antigen: not known. The sample taken for sequencing was blood. The chain is built from TRBV6-6 and TRBJ2-1; D not certain. The source of this sequence is a girl aged 5 to 17 with multiple sclerosis. The CDR3 is CASSFPYNEQFF. The CDR3 nucleotides read TGTGCCAGCAGCTTTCCATACAATGAGCAGTTCTTC.